The clone carrying this TCR beta chain was found many times. Its specificity is unknown. The sample belongs to a study of T cells after posttransplantation cyclophosphamide. Study-wide points: Donor CD8+ memory clones often dominated recipient blood repertoires at later times. After PTCy, TRB diversity resembled that of CNI/methotrexate controls. Blood and skin or GI T cell repertoires showed limited TRB overlap.

The related graft donor's blood sample was taken on the day of bone marrow donation. Sequenced by immunoSEQ multiplex PCR; TCRdb stores in-frame clones only, minus some. The sample lists tens of thousands of clones, none appearing once, the ten largest making up roughly 5.9%. The clonotype originates from a man aged 25-40 years in good health and a related stem cell transplant donor. The sequenced sample was PBMCs.

CDR3 amino acids: CASSSLGARGYTF. The DNA of the CDR3 is TGTGCCAGCAGCTCTCTAGGGGCTCGCGGCTACACCTTC. The V gene is TRBV7-3, the J gene TRBJ1-2, with a possible D match to TRBD1 (5 bases). V lost 4 bases and J lost 8, with 14 bases in between. The CDR3 runs to 13 residues. Germline V CDR1 and CDR2: SGHTA, FQGTGA.